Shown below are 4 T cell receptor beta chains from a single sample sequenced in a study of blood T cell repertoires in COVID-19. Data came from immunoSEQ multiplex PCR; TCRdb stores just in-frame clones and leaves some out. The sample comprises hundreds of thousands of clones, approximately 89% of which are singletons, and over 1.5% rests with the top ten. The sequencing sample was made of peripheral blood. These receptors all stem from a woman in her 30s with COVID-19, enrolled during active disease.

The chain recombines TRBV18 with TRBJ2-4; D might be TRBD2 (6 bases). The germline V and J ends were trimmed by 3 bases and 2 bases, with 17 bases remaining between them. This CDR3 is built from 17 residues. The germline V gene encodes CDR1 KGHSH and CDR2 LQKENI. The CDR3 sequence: CASSPLGTFDTKNIQYF. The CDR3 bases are TGTGCCAGCTCACCTCTCGGGACTTTTGATACCAAAAACATTCAGTACTTC.

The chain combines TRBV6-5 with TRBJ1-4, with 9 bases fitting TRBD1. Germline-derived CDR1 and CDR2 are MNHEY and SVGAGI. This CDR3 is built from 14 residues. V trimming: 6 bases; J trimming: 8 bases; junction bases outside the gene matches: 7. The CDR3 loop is CASRGTGLGEKLFF. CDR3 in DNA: TGTGCCAGCAGAGGGACAGGGCTTGGGGAAAAACTGTTTTTT.

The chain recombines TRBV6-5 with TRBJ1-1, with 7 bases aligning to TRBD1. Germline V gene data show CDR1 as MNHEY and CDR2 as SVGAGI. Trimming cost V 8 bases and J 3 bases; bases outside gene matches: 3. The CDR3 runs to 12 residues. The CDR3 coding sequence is TGTGCCAGCCACAGGGGCGACACTGAAGCTTTCTTT. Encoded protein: CASHRGDTEAFF.

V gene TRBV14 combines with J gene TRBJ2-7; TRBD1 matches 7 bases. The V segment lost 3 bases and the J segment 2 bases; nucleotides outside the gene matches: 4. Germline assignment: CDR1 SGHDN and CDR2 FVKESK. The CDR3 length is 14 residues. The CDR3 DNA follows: TGTGCCAGCAGCCAGGACAGGAACACCTACGAGCAGTACTTC. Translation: CASSQDRNTYEQYF.